This TCR beta chain stems from a study of T-cell memory formation after mild COVID-19. Each CDR3 protein is one row after TCRdb ran MiXCR on the 5' RACE reads. The sample has roughly 600,000 distinct CDR3 sequences, approximately 18% seen once; the top ten hold around 12%. The CDR3 covers 15 residues. Germline CDR1 SGHNT, CDR2 YYREEE (reference sequence). J gave up 4 bases and V 4 bases, and 6 bases lay outside the gene matches. This chain connects TRBV5-4 to TRBJ1-2, with 11 bases that match TRBD1. Sequencing used PBMCs or a T cell subset sorted from them (not recorded which). This TCR was sampled from an adult woman who had mild COVID-19 (a few samples of this study predate the infection). Cell type and time point are not known. The CDR3 DNA reads as TGTGCCAGCAGCGCAACCGGGACAGGGGGCTATGGCTACACCTTC. The encoded protein is CASSATGTGGYGYTF.